These 26 T cell receptor beta chains were sequenced from one sample in a study of cytomegalovirus exposure and HLA in healthy donors. Both 60 Vbeta primers and 13 Jbeta primers went into the PCR. Clones were sequenced by immunoSEQ multiplex PCR, and TCRdb holds only the in-frame ones, with some missing. This sample has approximately 100,000 clones, with 79% found just once. The sample taken for sequencing was PBMCs. These TCRs come from a female donor in good health and CMV-seropositive.

Here the CDR3 reads CAWALAESSYEQYF. The CDR3 DNA follows: TGTGCCTGGGCACTAGCGGAAAGCTCCTACGAGCAGTACTTC. The chain recombines TRBV30 with TRBJ2-7; 8 nucleotides match TRBD2. Germline trimming cut 5 bases from V and 0 bases from J; bases unmatched to any gene: 6. This CDR3 spans 14 amino acids. Germline CDR1 GTSNPN, CDR2 SVGIG (reference sequence).

The chain has TRBV18 and TRBJ1-1, with 7 bases aligning to TRBD1. J gave up 4 bases and V 3 bases, and 5 bases lay outside the gene matches. Germline V CDR1 and CDR2: KGHSH, LQKENI. The CDR3 sequence is 14 residues long. In DNA form, the CDR3 reads TGTGCCAGCTCACCCCTGACAGGGAGCACTGAAGCTTTCTTT. It encodes CASSPLTGSTEAFF.

The chain carries TRBV28 and TRBJ1-2, with 8 bases that match TRBD1. This CDR3 has 11 residues. Germline V lookup: CDR1 MDHEN, CDR2 SYDVKM. J gave up 8 bases and V 8 bases, and 4 bases lay outside the gene matches. This chain's CDR3 is CASQGAYGYTF. For the CDR3, the DNA is TGTGCCAGCCAGGGGGCTTACGGCTACACCTTC.

This sequence joins TRBV19 and TRBJ2-3; tentative D call: TRBD1 (6 bases). There are 13 residues in the CDR3. Germline lookup yields CDR1 LNHDA and CDR2 SQIVND (reference sequence). V lost 9 bases, J lost 8 bases, and 18 bases lay in between. For the CDR3, the DNA is TGTGCCAGCCTAGGAATAGGGGGTATTACGCAGTATTTT. Translation: CASLGIGGITQYF.

CDR3 sequence: CASSKSRETQYF. In nucleotides, the CDR3 is TGTGCCAGCAGTAAATCGCGGGAGACCCAGTACTTC. The chain recombines TRBV7-8 with TRBJ2-5; D is undetermined. V was pared by 6 bases and J by 5 bases, with 10 bases between. The CDR3 contains 12 residues. Germline CDR1 and CDR2: SGHVS and FQNEAQ.

The V call is TRBV5-5, the J call TRBJ2-3; TRBD1 aligns across 9 bases. CDR3 size: 15 residues. The trim removed 2 bases at V and 1 base at J, leaving 2 bases unmatched. Germline CDR1 SGHKS, CDR2 YYEKEE (reference sequence). For the CDR3, the DNA is TGTGCCAGCAGCTTCCGGGACAGGGGCACAGATACGCAGTATTTT. Translation gives CASSFRDRGTDTQYF.

On this clone: The junction shows a germline mismatch at one end, possibly a read error. The chain is built from TRBV7-9 and TRBJ1-1, with 7 bases matching TRBD1. The germline CDR1 and CDR2 sequences are SEHNR and FQNEAQ (reference sequence). The CDR3 covers 15 residues. CDR3 sequence (DNA): TGTTCCAGCAGCTTGGTTACAGGGGTGGGCACTGAAGCTTTCTTT. Its translation: CSSSLVTGVGTEAFF.

The chain joins TRBV5-8 to TRBJ2-7; TRBD2 matches at 8 bases. The CDR3 has 15 residues. J gave up 6 bases and V 3 bases, and 11 bases lay outside the gene matches. Germline CDR1 and CDR2: SGHTS and YDEGEE. The CDR3 region is CASSWSGTRGLEQYF. CDR3 DNA sequence: TGTGCCAGCAGCTGGTCAGGGACTAGGGGACTCGAGCAGTACTTC.

This clone was found a few times. This sequence joins TRBV7-6 and TRBJ1-1, with TRBD1 identical over 9 bases. Trimming at V came to 5 bases and at J to 7 bases, leaving 8 bases not matched to a gene. This CDR3 has 14 residues. Germline V CDR1 and CDR2: SGHVS, FNYEAQ. The CDR3 DNA is TGTGCCAGCAGCCCGGGACAGGGTCTCGGTGAAGCTTTCTTT. Its translation is CASSPGQGLGEAFF.

This clone was seen only once. This sequence joins TRBV5-4 and TRBJ2-5; 9 positions match TRBD2. The CDR3 runs 16 residues. The junction had 9 bases not matched to a gene; V was cut back by 1 base and J by 5 bases. The germline V gene has CDR1 SGHNT and CDR2 YYREEE (reference sequence). This CDR3 is CASSLRLAGRGETQYF. As DNA, the CDR3 is TGTGCCAGCAGCTTGAGGCTAGCGGGACGAGGGGAGACCCAGTACTTC. The full variable domain, its missing parts supplied by reference TRBV5-4 and TRBJ2-5, is ETGVTQSPTHLIKTRGQQVTLRCSSQSGHNTVSWYQQALGQGPQFIFQYYREEENGRGNFPPRFSGLQFPNYSSELNVNALELDDSALYLCASSLRLAGRGETQYFGPGTRLLVL.

The chain couples TRBV2 to TRBJ1-1; D ambiguous. The V end lost 4 bases, the J end lost 3 bases, and 12 bases lay between the germline ends. This CDR3 region has 14 residues. Germline-derived CDR1 and CDR2 are SNHLY and FYNNEI. DNA of the CDR3: TGTGCCAGCAGTGGGGAGGGAGGGTACACTGAAGCTTTCTTT. Protein: CASSGEGGYTEAFF. Using reference TRBV2 and TRBJ1-1 for the parts outside the CDR3, the full variable domain is EPEVTQTPSHQVTQMGQEVILRCVPISNHLYFYWYRQILGQKVEFLVSFYNNEISEKSEIFDDQFSVERPDGSNFTLKIRSTKLEDSAMYFCASSGEGGYTEAFFGQGTRLTVV.

The V call is TRBV11-2, the J call TRBJ1-1; 12 nucleotides line up with TRBD1. Germline V gene lookup returns CDR1 SGHAT and CDR2 FQNNGV. The CDR3 is 14 residues long. Unmatched junction bases numbered 10, after V lost 6 bases and J lost 11 bases. The CDR3 sequence is CASSTTRDRGLAFF. In DNA, the CDR3 is TGTGCCAGCAGTACAACCCGGGACAGGGGGCTCGCTTTCTTT.

This clone was counted between two and nine times. The chain joins TRBV2 to TRBJ2-3; 9 bases are a match to TRBD2. The length of the CDR3 is 16 residues. Trimming took 0 bases from V and 6 from J; bases not matched to a gene: 7. The germline V gene has CDR1 SNHLY and CDR2 FYNNEI. In DNA, the CDR3 is TGTGCCAGCAGTGAAGCGCGGGCGGGAGGGGCGGATACGCAGTATTTT. Its protein product is CASSEARAGGADTQYF.

The rearrangement joins TRBV5-1 to TRBJ2-6, with D perhaps matching TRBD1 (5 bases). The germline V gene has CDR1 SGHRS and CDR2 YFSETQ. The CDR3 length is 16 residues. V lost 4 bases and J 0 bases, leaving 11 bases between the germline ends. Here the CDR3 DNA reads TGCGCCAGCAGCCCTACAGGATTCTCTGGGGCCAACGTCCTGACTTTC. It translates to CASSPTGFSGANVLTF.

The rearrangement links TRBV27 to TRBJ1-1; D not resolved. Germline CDR1 MNHEY, CDR2 SMNVEV (reference sequence). Between the trimmed V and J ends, which lost 4 bases and 10 bases, there was a span of 16 bases. The CDR3 runs 13 residues. The CDR3 loop is CASSSDVTGRAFF. In nucleotides, the CDR3 is TGTGCCAGCAGTTCGGACGTAACGGGGAGAGCTTTCTTT.

The chain is built from TRBV28 and TRBJ2-2; a weak D match, TRBD1 (6 bases). Trimming stripped 5 bases from V and 3 bases from J, with 10 bases between. The germline gives CDR1 MDHEN, CDR2 SYDVKM. The CDR3 sequence is 14 residues long. The CDR3 sequence is CASSPTGDTGELFF. The CDR3 region has the DNA TGTGCCAGCAGTCCGACAGGAGACACCGGGGAGCTGTTTTTT.

The rearrangement links TRBV6-5 to TRBJ1-1, with unresolved D. The germline V gene has CDR1 MNHEY and CDR2 SVGAGI. With 6 bases removed from V and 5 bases from J, the gap between germline ends came to 10 bases. The CDR3 extends over 12 amino acids. CDR3 residues: CASSQKATEAFF. CDR3 nucleotides: TGTGCCAGCAGCCAGAAAGCGACTGAAGCTTTCTTT.

Notes on this clone: Relative to the germline gene, one junction end is altered; a read error may explain this. The rearrangement joins TRBV7-9 to TRBJ2-1, with 9 bases aligning to TRBD2. Germline-derived CDR1 and CDR2 are SEHNR and FQNEAQ (reference sequence). The CDR3 runs to 15 residues. This CDR3 reads CSSSLGVAGDGEQFF. The CDR3 nucleotides read TGTTCCAGCAGCTTAGGTGTAGCGGGAGATGGTGAGCAGTTCTTC.

The chain links TRBV6-6 to TRBJ2-3; TRBD1 matches 11 bases. Germline-derived CDR1 and CDR2 are MNHNY and SVGAGI (reference sequence). The junction had 9 bases not matched to a gene; V was cut back by 4 bases and J by 6 bases. The CDR3 contains 16 residues. The CDR3 DNA follows: TGTGCCAGCAGTTCCCAGGACAGGGGGCGAGCGGATACGCAGTATTTT. Amino acid sequence: CASSSQDRGRADTQYF.

Note on this clone: Different DNA sequences within this sample yield the same CDR3. The rearrangement joins TRBV18 to TRBJ1-5; D unresolved. With 2 bases removed from V and 5 bases from J, the gap between germline ends came to 13 bases. Germline V gives CDR1 KGHSH, CDR2 LQKENI. The CDR3 has 15 amino acids. Written as DNA, the CDR3 is TGTGCCAGCTCACCAACGCCCGGGGTCGATCAGCCCCAGCATTTT. As protein: CASSPTPGVDQPQHF.

This clone occurred once. V gene TRBV11-2 combines with J gene TRBJ1-1, with D perhaps TRBD1 (5 bases). CDR1 SGHAT and CDR2 FQNNGV come from the germline V gene. Deletions cut 8 bases from V and 0 bases from J, with 16 bases between. The CDR3 is made up of 15 amino acids. CDR3 region: CASVFRRGLNTEAFF. The CDR3 region has the DNA TGTGCCAGCGTATTCAGGAGGGGACTGAACACTGAAGCTTTCTTT. Variable domain in full (rest from reference TRBV11-2 and TRBJ1-1): EAGVAQSPRYKIIEKRQSVAFWCNPISGHATLYWYQQILGQGPKLLIQFQNNGVVDDSQLPKDRFSAERLKGVDSTLKIQPAKLEDSAVYLCASVFRRGLNTEAFFGQGTRLTVV.

The V gene is TRBV6-4, the J gene TRBJ2-7; D is unresolved. This CDR3 is built from 16 residues. The V end was cut by 6 bases, the J end by 1 base, with 19 bases between. CDR1 and CDR2 (germline): MRHNA, SNTAGT. The CDR3 DNA reads TGTGCCAGCAGAGACCTCGTTGGCACCAGTTCCTACGAGCAGTACTTC. It yields the protein CASRDLVGTSSYEQYF.

This chain connects TRBV7-2 to TRBJ2-1, with D unresolved. Germline V lookup: CDR1 SGHTA, CDR2 FQGNSA. The CDR3 length is 15 residues. V was clipped by 0 bases and J by 5 bases, with 11 bases between them. Here the CDR3 reads CASSLAQRLHNEQFF. For the CDR3, the DNA is TGTGCCAGCAGCTTAGCCCAGCGTCTCCACAATGAGCAGTTCTTC.

The V gene is TRBV19, the J gene TRBJ1-5; D call uncertain. Germline V CDR1 and CDR2: LNHDA, SQIVND (reference sequence). The CDR3 extends over 14 amino acids. Trimming left V 4 bases short and J 4 bases short, with 11 bases between. This CDR3 is CASSTSPGNQPQHF. The CDR3 nucleotides are TGTGCCAGTAGTACAAGCCCCGGTAATCAGCCCCAGCATTTT.

This chain connects TRBV6-5 to TRBJ2-1, with D possibly being TRBD2 (5 bases). Trimming took off 4 bases at V and 13 bases at J, with 11 bases between the two ends. CDR3 length: 11 residues. Germline V gene sequence: CDR1 MNHEY, CDR2 SVGAGI. Written as DNA, the CDR3 is TGTGCCAGCAGTTCGACGGACTCTCAGTTCTTC. This gives the protein CASSSTDSQFF.

This chain joins TRBV14 and TRBJ1-5, with D possibly being TRBD1 (6 bases). The CDR3 spans 16 residues. V was trimmed by 4 bases and J by 3 bases, leaving 16 bases between them. In germline, CDR1 is SGHDN, CDR2 FVKESK. The CDR3 is CASSPIRQDDNQPQHF. The CDR3 DNA is TGTGCCAGCAGCCCGATTCGACAGGATGACAATCAGCCCCAGCATTTT. Full variable domain (outside the CDR3, taken from reference TRBV14 and TRBJ1-5): EAGVTQFPSHSVIEKGQTVTLRCDPISGHDNLYWYRRVMGKEIKFLLHFVKESKQDESGMPNNRFLAERTGGTYSTLKVQPAELEDSGVYFCASSPIRQDDNQPQHFGDGTRLSIL.